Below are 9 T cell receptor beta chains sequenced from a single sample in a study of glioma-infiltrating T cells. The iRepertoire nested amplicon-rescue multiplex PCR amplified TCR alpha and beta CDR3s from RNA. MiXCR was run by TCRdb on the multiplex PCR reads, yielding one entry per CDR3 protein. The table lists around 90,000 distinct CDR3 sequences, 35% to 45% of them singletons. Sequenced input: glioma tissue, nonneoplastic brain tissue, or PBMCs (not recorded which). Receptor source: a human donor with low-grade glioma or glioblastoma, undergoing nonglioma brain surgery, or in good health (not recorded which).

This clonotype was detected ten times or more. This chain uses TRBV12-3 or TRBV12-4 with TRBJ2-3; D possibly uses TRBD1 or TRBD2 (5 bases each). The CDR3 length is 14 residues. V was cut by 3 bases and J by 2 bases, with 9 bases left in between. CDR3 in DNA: TGTGCCAGCAGTTTTTGGGGGATCACAGATACGCAGTATTTT. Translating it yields CASSFWGITDTQYF.

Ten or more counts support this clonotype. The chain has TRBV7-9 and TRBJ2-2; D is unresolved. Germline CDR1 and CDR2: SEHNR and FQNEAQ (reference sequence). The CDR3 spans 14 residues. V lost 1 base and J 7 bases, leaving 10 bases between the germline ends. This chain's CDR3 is CASSLGLADGELFF. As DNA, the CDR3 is TGTGCCAGCAGCTTAGGTCTCGCGGACGGGGAGCTGTTTTTT.

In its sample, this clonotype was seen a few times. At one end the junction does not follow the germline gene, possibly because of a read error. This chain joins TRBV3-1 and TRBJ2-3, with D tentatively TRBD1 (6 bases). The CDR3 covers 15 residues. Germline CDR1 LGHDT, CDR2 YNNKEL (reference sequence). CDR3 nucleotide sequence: TGTGCCGGCAGCAAGCGGAGACAGGTCACAGATACGCAGTATTTT. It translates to CAGSKRRQVTDTQYF.

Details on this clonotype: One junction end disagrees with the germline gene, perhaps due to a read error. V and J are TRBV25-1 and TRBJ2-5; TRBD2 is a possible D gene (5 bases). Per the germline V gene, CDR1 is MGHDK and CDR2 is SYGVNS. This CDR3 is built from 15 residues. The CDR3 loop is CASSDWRTLQKTQHF. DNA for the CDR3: TGTGCCAGCAGTGATTGGCGGACTCTCCAAAAGACCCAGCACTTC.

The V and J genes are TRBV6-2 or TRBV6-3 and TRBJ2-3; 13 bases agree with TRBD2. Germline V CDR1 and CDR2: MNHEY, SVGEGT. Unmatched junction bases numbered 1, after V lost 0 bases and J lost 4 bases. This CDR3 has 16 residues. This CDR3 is CASSYSGTSGADTQYF. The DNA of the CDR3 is TGTGCCAGCAGTTACTCGGGGACTAGCGGGGCAGATACGCAGTATTTT.

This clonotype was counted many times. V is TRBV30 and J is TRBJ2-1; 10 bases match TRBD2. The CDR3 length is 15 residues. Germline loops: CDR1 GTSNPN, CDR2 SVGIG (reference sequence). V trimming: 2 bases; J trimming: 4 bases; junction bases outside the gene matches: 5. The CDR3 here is CAWSRTSGTYNEQFF. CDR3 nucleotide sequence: TGTGCCTGGAGTAGGACTAGCGGAACATACAATGAGCAGTTCTTC. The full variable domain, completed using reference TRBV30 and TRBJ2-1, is SQTIHQWPATLVQPVGSPLSLECTVEGTSNPNLYWYRQAAGRGLQLLFYSVGIGQISSEVPQNLSASRPQDRQFILSSKKLLLSDSGFYLCAWSRTSGTYNEQFFGPGTRLTVL.

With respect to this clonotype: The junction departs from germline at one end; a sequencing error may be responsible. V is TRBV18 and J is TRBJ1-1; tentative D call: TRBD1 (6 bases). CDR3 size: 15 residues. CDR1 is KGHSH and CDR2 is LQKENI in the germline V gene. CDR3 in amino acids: CACSPKQGSNTEAFF. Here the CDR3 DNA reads TGTGCCTGCTCACCAAAACAGGGATCGAACACTGAAGCCTTCTTT.

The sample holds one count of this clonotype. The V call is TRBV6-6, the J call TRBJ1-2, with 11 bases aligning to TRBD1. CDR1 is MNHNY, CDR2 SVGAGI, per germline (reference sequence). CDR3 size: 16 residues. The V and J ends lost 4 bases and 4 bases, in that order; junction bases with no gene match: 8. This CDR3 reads CASSFGQGAHLYGYTF. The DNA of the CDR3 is TGTGCCAGCAGTTTCGGACAGGGGGCTCACCTCTATGGCTACACCTTC.

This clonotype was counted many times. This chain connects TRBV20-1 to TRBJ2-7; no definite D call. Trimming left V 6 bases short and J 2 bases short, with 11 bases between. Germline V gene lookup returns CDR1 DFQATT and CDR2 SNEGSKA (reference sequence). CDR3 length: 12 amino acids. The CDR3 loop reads CSARRGTYEQYF. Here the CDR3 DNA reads TGCAGTGCCCGGCGAGGCACCTACGAGCAGTACTTC.